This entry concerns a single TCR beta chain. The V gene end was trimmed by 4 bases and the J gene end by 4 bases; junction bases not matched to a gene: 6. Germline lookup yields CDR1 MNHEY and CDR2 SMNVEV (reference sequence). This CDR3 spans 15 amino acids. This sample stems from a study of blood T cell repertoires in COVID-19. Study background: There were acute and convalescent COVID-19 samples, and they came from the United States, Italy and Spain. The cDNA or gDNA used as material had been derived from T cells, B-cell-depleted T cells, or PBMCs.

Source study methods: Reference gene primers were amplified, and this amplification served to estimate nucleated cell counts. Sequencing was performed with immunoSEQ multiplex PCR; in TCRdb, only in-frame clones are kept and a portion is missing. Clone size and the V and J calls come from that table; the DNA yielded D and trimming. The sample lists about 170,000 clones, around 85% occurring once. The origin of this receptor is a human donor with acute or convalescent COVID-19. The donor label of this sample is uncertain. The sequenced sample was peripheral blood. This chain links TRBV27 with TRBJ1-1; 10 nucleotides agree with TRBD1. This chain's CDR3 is CASSYRQGASTEAFF. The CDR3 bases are TGTGCCAGCAGTTACCGACAGGGGGCGAGCACTGAAGCTTTCTTT.